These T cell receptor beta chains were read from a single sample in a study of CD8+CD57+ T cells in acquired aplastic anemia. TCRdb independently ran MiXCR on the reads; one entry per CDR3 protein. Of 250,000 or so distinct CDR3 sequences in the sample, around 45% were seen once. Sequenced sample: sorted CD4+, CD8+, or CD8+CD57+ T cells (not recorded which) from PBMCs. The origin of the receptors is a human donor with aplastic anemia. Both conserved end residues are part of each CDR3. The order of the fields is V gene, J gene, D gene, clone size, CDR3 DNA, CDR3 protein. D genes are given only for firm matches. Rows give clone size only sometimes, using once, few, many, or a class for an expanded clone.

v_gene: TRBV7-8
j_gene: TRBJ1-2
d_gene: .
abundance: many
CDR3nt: TGTGCCAGCAGCTTAGGGGAGGCTTACTATGGCTACACCTTC
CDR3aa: CASSLGEAYYGYTF

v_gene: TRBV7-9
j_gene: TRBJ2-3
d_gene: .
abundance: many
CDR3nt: TGTGCCGGCCAGGCAGAACTCACATGGGATACGCAGTATTTT
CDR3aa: CAGQAELTWDTQYF

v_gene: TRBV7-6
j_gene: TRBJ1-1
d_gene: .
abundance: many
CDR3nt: TGTGCCAGCAGCTTAGACGCAATCAACACTGAAGCTTTCTTT
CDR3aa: CASSLDAINTEAFF

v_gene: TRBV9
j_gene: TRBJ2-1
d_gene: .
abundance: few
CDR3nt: TGTGCCAGCCAGAGGGGGGGCCACAACAATGAGCAGTTCTTC
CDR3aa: CASQRGGHNNEQFF

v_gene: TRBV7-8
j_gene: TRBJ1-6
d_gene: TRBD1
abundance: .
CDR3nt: TGTGCCAGCAGCCCCGGACAGGAGAATTCACCCCTCCACTTT
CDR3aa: CASSPGQENSPLHF

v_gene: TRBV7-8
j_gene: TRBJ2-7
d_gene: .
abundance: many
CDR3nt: TGTGCCAGCAGCTTGGGGAACAGGTACAACGGCGGTGAGCAGTACTTC
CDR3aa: CASSLGNRYNGGEQYF

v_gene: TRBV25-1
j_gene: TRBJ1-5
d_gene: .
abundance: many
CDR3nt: TGTGCCAGCAGTGAATTCCGGTCAGGCATAAATCAGCCCCAGCATTTT
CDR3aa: CASSEFRSGINQPQHF

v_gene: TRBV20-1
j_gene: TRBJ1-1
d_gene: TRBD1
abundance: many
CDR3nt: TGCAGTGCTAGAGATCGTGACAGGGGGAACACTGAAGCTTTCTTT
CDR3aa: CSARDRDRGNTEAFF

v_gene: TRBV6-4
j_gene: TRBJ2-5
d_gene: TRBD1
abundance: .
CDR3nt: TGTGCCAGCAGTGACACCGGACAGGGTGGGGGAGAGACCCAGTACTTC
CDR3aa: CASSDTGQGGGETQYF

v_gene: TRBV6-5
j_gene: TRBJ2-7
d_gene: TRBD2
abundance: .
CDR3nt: TGTGCCAGCAGTTACTCGGGAGCGGGGGCTTTCTACGAGCAGTACTTC
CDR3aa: CASSYSGAGAFYEQYF

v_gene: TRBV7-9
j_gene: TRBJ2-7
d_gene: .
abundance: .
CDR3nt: TGTGCCAGCAGCTTAGCGTGGAGGGGCGAGCAGTACTTC
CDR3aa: CASSLAWRGEQYF

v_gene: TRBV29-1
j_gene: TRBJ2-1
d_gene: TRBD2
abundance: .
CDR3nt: TGCAGCGTATCCGCCAGACTAGCGCCCAATGAGCAGTTCTTC
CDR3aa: CSVSARLAPNEQFF

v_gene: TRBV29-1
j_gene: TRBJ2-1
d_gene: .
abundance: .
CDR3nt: TGCAGCGTATTCGCGGAGGACAATGAGCAGTTCTTC
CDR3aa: CSVFAEDNEQFF

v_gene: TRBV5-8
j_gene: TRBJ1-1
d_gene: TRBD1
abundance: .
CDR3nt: TGCGCCAGCAGCGGAGGACAGGGTGAGGTCACTGAAGCTTTCTTT
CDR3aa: CASSGGQGEVTEAFF

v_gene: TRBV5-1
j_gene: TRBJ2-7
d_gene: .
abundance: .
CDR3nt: TGCGCCAGCAGCCTGGGGACTGCGAGCTCCTACGAGCAGTACTTC
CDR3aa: CASSLGTASSYEQYF

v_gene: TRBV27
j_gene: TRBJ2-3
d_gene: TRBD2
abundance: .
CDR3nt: TGTGCCAGCAGTTTACAGCGGGAGGGCTTAGATACGCAGTATTTT
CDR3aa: CASSLQREGLDTQYF

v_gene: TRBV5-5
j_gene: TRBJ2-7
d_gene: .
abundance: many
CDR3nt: TGTGCCAGCGAGGAGTTCTCCTACGAGCAGTACTTC
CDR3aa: CASEEFSYEQYF

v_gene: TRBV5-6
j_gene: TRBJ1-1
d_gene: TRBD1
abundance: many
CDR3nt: TGTGCCAGCAGCCCATCGGACAGGGGAAACACTGAAGCTTTCTTT
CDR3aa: CASSPSDRGNTEAFF

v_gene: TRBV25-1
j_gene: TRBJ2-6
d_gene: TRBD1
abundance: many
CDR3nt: TGTGCCAGCACAGACAGGGTGGCTGGGGCCAACGTCCTGACTTTC
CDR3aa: CASTDRVAGANVLTF

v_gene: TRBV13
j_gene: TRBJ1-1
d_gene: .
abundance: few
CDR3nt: TGTGCCAGCAGCTTAGAGGTTAATACGGGGCAGAACACTGAAGCTTTCTTT
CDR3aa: CASSLEVNTGQNTEAFF

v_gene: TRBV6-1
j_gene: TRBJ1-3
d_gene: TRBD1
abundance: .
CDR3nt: TGTGCCAGCAGTGAACAAGGACAGGGTAATATTTGGTCTGGAAACACCATATATTTT
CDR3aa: CASSEQGQGNIWSGNTIYF

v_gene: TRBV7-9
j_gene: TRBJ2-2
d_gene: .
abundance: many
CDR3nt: TGTGCCAGCAGCTTAGATTATTGGACTGTGATATTGGGGGAGCTGTTTTTT
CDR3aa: CASSLDYWTVILGELFF

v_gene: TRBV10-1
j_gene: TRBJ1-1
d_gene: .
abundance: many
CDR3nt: TGCGCCAGCAGTGAACGTCAATTCAGCACTGAAGCTTTCTTT
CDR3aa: CASSERQFSTEAFF

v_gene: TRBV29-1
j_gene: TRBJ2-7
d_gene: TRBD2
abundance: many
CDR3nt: TGCAGCGTTGAAGTCGCGGGACTAGCGGGAAGGTACGAGCAGTACTTC
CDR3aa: CSVEVAGLAGRYEQYF